This T cell receptor (beta chain) was observed in a study of blood T cell repertoires in COVID-19. Study in general: Acute and convalescent COVID-19 specimens originated in the United States, Italy and Spain.

The V and J ends lost 3 bases and 2 bases respectively, with 7 bases between them. The CDR3 totals 14 residues. Germline values: CDR1 LNHDA, CDR2 SQIVND (reference sequence). TCRdb's copy holds only in-frame clones and misses some; the assay was immunoSEQ multiplex PCR. Counted here are some 250,000 clones, 70% to 90% occurring once; the ten biggest clones make up over 9.5%. The V call is TRBV19, the J call TRBJ2-2; D not resolved. The sequenced sample was peripheral blood. The receptor comes from a woman in her twenties or thirties with COVID-19, enrolled during active disease. The CDR3 nucleotides read TGTGCCAGTAGTATTATGGGCAACACCGGGGAGCTGTTTTTT. This encodes CASSIMGNTGELFF.